Each of the 5 T cell receptor beta chains below was sequenced from the same sample in a study of CD8+CD57+ T cells in acquired aplastic anemia. For sequencing, patients were chosen who had shown expansion of CD8+CD57+ cells by flow cytometry. TCR beta VDJ and CDR3 profiles were obtained from a genomic DNA template. TCRdb passed the reads through MiXCR, listing each CDR3 protein once. The table has roughly 220,000 distinct CDR3 sequences, roughly 60% seen once. Sequencing was performed on sorted CD4+, CD8+, or CD8+CD57+ T cells (not recorded which) from PBMCs. The receptor source for this set is a human donor with aplastic anemia.

About this clonotype: One base away lies a much larger clone, so this may be a sequencing read error. In nucleotides, the CDR3 is TGCGCCAGCAGCTTGGATCAGGGGGCCGGCGAGTGGTACTTC. Protein product: CASSLDQGAGEWYF. V gene TRBV5-1 combines with J gene TRBJ2-7; 8 nucleotides line up with TRBD1. The CDR3 is 14 amino acids. V was pared by 0 bases and J by 12 bases, with 11 bases of the junction left unmatched. Germline V gene lookup returns CDR1 SGHRS and CDR2 YFSETQ.

This clonotype has a count of ten or more. The chain couples TRBV6-5 to TRBJ1-2; D is ambiguous. The CDR3 contains 12 residues. Trimming stripped 6 bases from V and 1 base from J, with 6 bases between. Germline loops: CDR1 MNHEY, CDR2 SVGAGI. CDR3 nucleotide sequence: TGTGCCAGCAGGGCTCGTAACTATGGCTACACCTTC. It yields the protein CASRARNYGYTF.

The chain couples TRBV4-2 to TRBJ1-1; the D gene is possibly TRBD1 (6 bases). The germline V gene encodes CDR1 LGHNA and CDR2 YNFKEQ. V was trimmed by 0 bases and J by 4 bases, leaving 9 bases between them. CDR3 length equals 14 residues. CDR3 amino acids: CASSQDSRGTEAFF. Here the CDR3 DNA reads TGTGCCAGCAGCCAAGACTCCAGGGGCACTGAAGCTTTCTTT.

The chain combines TRBV7-2 with TRBJ2-1; 11 nucleotides line up with TRBD1. The CDR3 is 16 amino acids. The V segment lost 5 bases and the J segment 6 bases; nucleotides outside the gene matches: 9. In germline, CDR1 is SGHTA, CDR2 FQGNSA. DNA of the CDR3: TGTGCCAGCAGCACTCAATCGGGACAGGGGGGCAATGAGCAGTTCTTC. Its protein is CASSTQSGQGGNEQFF.

V and J are TRBV10-3 and TRBJ2-1; D is undetermined. Per germline, CDR1 ENHRY and CDR2 SYGVKD. V was clipped by 4 bases and J by 0 bases, with 7 bases between them. This CDR3 is built from 14 residues. CDR3 amino acids: CAISGEISYNEQFF. CDR3 DNA: TGTGCCATCAGTGGTGAGATCTCCTACAATGAGCAGTTCTTC.